What follows is one TCR beta chain and its context. The data belong to a study of blood T cell repertoires in COVID-19. CDR3 length: 16 amino acids. Germline assignment: CDR1 MNHEY and CDR2 SMNVEV (reference sequence). V lost 7 bases and J lost 3; bases outside the gene matches: 14. Here immunoSEQ multiplex PCR was the method, and the copy in TCRdb shows in-frame clones only, minus some. The table shows 200,000 to 250,000 clones, with roughly nine tenths occurring only once. The sequencing sample was made of peripheral blood. This receptor was identified in a man between 60 and 75 years old with acute or convalescent COVID-19. The V call is TRBV27, the J call TRBJ2-7, with 8 nucleotides matching TRBD2. This CDR3 is CASISFSAGDYYEQYF. CDR3 nucleotides: TGTGCCAGCATATCATTCTCAGCGGGAGACTACTACGAGCAGTACTTC.